The rows below give T cell receptor beta chains drawn from one sample of a study of Ad26.COV2.S vaccination and SARS-CoV-2 variants. TCRdb's table, derived via immunoSEQ multiplex PCR, lists solely in-frame clones and lacks some. The table includes about 280,000 clones, more than 75% detected once. The sample consisted of peripheral blood, taken in a trial of Ad26.COV2.S vaccine versus placebo. Receptors were obtained from a person aged 18-65 years who received the Ad26.COV2.S COVID-19 vaccine or a placebo. The CDR3 runs from the conserved cysteine through the conserved F or W. D genes are given only for firm matches. The size field is filled for only some rows; it gives once, few, many or a size class.

CDR3nt	CDR3aa	abundance	v_gene	j_gene	d_gene
TGTGCTAGTGGTCAAGCAGGGTACACTGAAGCTTTCTTT	CASGQAGYTEAFF	-	TRBV12-5	TRBJ1-1	-
TGTGCCATCGAGGGCGGGACAGCAGTGGGCCACGAGCAGTACTTC	CAIEGGTAVGHEQYF	-	TRBV6-5	TRBJ2-7	-
TGTGCCAGCAGGGCCGGAACAGCAACTAATGAAAAACTGTTTTTT	CASRAGTATNEKLFF	-	TRBV2	TRBJ1-4	-
TGTGCCAGCAGCTTGGATCTTGCACGGTTTAATTCACCCCTCCACTTT	CASSLDLARFNSPLHF	few	TRBV5-8	TRBJ1-6	-
TGCGCCCGCAGCTTGGGAGGGGGGGGACAGCCCCAGCATTTT	CARSLGGGGQPQHF	many	TRBV5-1	TRBJ1-5	-
TGCGCCAGCACTACATTACCCATCGCGGGTCAGCCCCAGCATTTT	CASTTLPIAGQPQHF	-	TRBV4-1	TRBJ1-5	-
TGTGCCAGCAGCTTAGGGTGGGATCAAGAGACCCAGTACTTC	CASSLGWDQETQYF	-	TRBV7-2	TRBJ2-5	-
TGCGCCAGCAGTTCGACAGTGAACACTGAAGCTTTCTTT	CASSSTVNTEAFF	-	TRBV5-1	TRBJ1-1	-
TGTGCCAGCTCACCACCTGGGACAGTGCCCTACGAGCAGTACTTC	CASSPPGTVPYEQYF	-	TRBV18	TRBJ2-7	TRBD1
TGTGCCAGCAGGACAGGGGTAAATGAAAAACTGTTTTTT	CASRTGVNEKLFF	-	TRBV6-5	TRBJ1-4	TRBD1
TGTGCCAGCACCCAGGACTTGGGTTTTAGCAATCAGCCCCAGCATTTT	CASTQDLGFSNQPQHF	-	TRBV7-2	TRBJ1-5	-
TGTGCCAGTAGTAACAGGGTTGAGTCCTACAATGAGCAGTTCTTC	CASSNRVESYNEQFF	once	TRBV19	TRBJ2-1	-
TGTGCCAGCAGCTTAGAGAGGGGACAGGGTTTGATGTACAATGAGCAGTTCTTC	CASSLERGQGLMYNEQFF	-	TRBV11-2	TRBJ2-1	TRBD1
TGTGCCAGCAGTTACGGCGACAACTATGGCTACACCTTC	CASSYGDNYGYTF	once	TRBV6-2/TRBV6-3	TRBJ1-2	-
TGTGCCTTAGTTTGGGGCACAGATACGCAGTATTTT	CALVWGTDTQYF	-	TRBV30	TRBJ2-3	-
TGTGCCAGCAGCCCTCTGGACAGGGGGCGTGTGGACTATGGCTACACCTTC	CASSPLDRGRVDYGYTF	-	TRBV5-6	TRBJ1-2	TRBD1
TGCGCCAGCAGCCAGCGGACGGGGGGCCCGACCCAGTACTTC	CASSQRTGGPTQYF	-	TRBV4-3	TRBJ2-5	-
TGTGCCAGCAGCATCGGACAGTCAAATGAAAAACTGTTTTTT	CASSIGQSNEKLFF	-	TRBV7-9	TRBJ1-4	-
TGCAGCGTTGAAGAGCCCAGGGGTTCCGGAGGCTACACCTTC	CSVEEPRGSGGYTF	-	TRBV29-1	TRBJ1-2	-
TGCAGCGTTGAAGGTCGAGGTTACGAGCAGTACTTC	CSVEGRGYEQYF	-	TRBV29-1	TRBJ2-7	-
TGTGCCAGCAGTGGGGGACTAGCGGGAGGGCCGTCCTACAATGAGCAGTTCTTC	CASSGGLAGGPSYNEQFF	once	TRBV6-1	TRBJ2-1	TRBD2
TGTGCCAGTAGTGTTACCCCCTTCGACGTAGACAATGAGCAGTTCTTC	CASSVTPFDVDNEQFF	-	TRBV19	TRBJ2-1	-
TGTGCCAGCAGCTACACCGGGACTAGCGACGAGCAGTACTTC	CASSYTGTSDEQYF	-	TRBV7-2	TRBJ2-7	TRBD2
TGTGCCAGCAGTTTAGGGCTAGGGCTGGCCTATGGCTACACCTTC	CASSLGLGLAYGYTF	-	TRBV28	TRBJ1-2	-
TGTGCCTGGAGTGTATGGACTAGCGGACCTATTAGCTCCTACAATGAGCAGTTCTTC	CAWSVWTSGPISSYNEQFF	-	TRBV30	TRBJ2-1	TRBD2
TGTGCCAGCAGCTTATTCCCGGGCCTCTCCTACGAGCAGTACTTC	CASSLFPGLSYEQYF	-	TRBV7-6	TRBJ2-7	-
TGCGCCAGCAGCTTGGGTGGCACCTCGACGAGCAATGAGCAGTTCTTC	CASSLGGTSTSNEQFF	-	TRBV5-1	TRBJ2-1	-
TGTGCCAGCAGCTTCGGACTAGCGGGTGGCTACGAGCAGTACTTC	CASSFGLAGGYEQYF	-	TRBV11-2	TRBJ2-7	TRBD2
TGTGCCAGCAGCTTAGGACCCTCGGAATGGGCCGGGGAGCTGTTTTTT	CASSLGPSEWAGELFF	once	TRBV11-2	TRBJ2-2	-
TGTGCCAGTAGTATTCTGGGGGCCAAAAACATTCAGTACTTC	CASSILGAKNIQYF	-	TRBV19	TRBJ2-4	-
TGTGCCAGCAGCTGGGGACTACAAGAGACCCAGTACTTC	CASSWGLQETQYF	-	TRBV11-3	TRBJ2-5	TRBD2
TGTGCCAGTGTAACAGGGGGCGGTTCAGGCAATCAGCCCCAGCATTTT	CASVTGGGSGNQPQHF	-	TRBV19	TRBJ1-5	TRBD1
TGTGCCAGCTCCCCTCCCCACTCCTACGAGCAGTACTTC	CASSPPHSYEQYF	-	TRBV18	TRBJ2-7	-